This TCR beta chain was captured by sequencing in a study of somatic mutations in cytotoxic T cells in rheumatoid arthritis. Study-level results: A rise in CD8+ clonality with age was seen in rheumatoid arthritis patients but not in healthy controls.

Of the blood donors acting as healthy controls, about 51% were female, and their median age was approximately 50 years (range roughly 21-70). Positive magnetic bead selection, which isolated the CD4+ and CD8+ cells, was followed by a flow cytometry check of purity. Comment on this clone: What it binds is not known.

TCRdb's table, derived via immunoSEQ multiplex PCR, lists solely in-frame clones and lacks some. This sample has 15,000 to 20,000 clones; over 65% occur once, and the top ten carry less than 6%. CDR3 size: 13 residues. Germline trimming cut 2 bases from V and 6 bases from J; bases unmatched to any gene: 1. Germline V CDR1 and CDR2: MNHEY, SMNVEV (reference sequence). The rearrangement uses TRBV27 and TRBJ2-7; 10 bases are shared with TRBD2. This TCR was sampled from a man aged 60 to 75 in good health. The sample consisted of CD8+ T cells sorted from blood. The CDR3 sequence: CASSLGTSAEQYF. The CDR3 bases are TGTGCCAGCAGTTTAGGGACTAGCGCCGAGCAGTACTTC.